This T cell receptor (beta chain) is drawn from a study of control samples from healthy donors and cancer patients. With V trimmed by 0 bases and J by 4 bases, 5 bases remained unmatched. The germline gives CDR1 LGHDT, CDR2 YNNKEL (reference sequence). The CDR3 runs 15 residues. Measured with immunoSEQ multiplex PCR; TCRdb has only the in-frame clones, and not every one. The data hold about 140,000 clones, with about 90% observed a single time. The chain uses TRBV3-1 (or the pseudogene TRBV3-2) and TRBJ1-2; TRBD1 aligns across 7 bases. The source is a man in his late teens or twenties in good health. The sequenced sample consisted of blood. The CDR3 loop is CASSQDGTDPYGYTF. For the CDR3, the DNA is TGTGCCAGCAGCCAAGACGGGACAGACCCCTATGGCTACACCTTC.